These 19 T cell receptor beta chains share one sample of origin, sequenced in a study of blood T cell repertoires in COVID-19. TCRdb's table, derived via immunoSEQ multiplex PCR, lists solely in-frame clones and lacks some. In the table there are about 120,000 clones, about 74% of which are singletons. Sequencing input: peripheral blood. The receptors derive from a human donor in a cohort sampled during active COVID-19.

This chain links TRBV19 with TRBJ2-7; TRBD1 is a possible D gene (5 bases). The V gene lost 5 bases and the J gene lost 6 bases, with 11 bases spanning the gap. Germline V gives CDR1 LNHDA, CDR2 SQIVND (reference sequence). The CDR3 loop spans 12 amino acids. CDR3 DNA: TGTGCCAGTAGTCAGGGATTGGGCGAGCAGTACTTC. This sequence encodes CASSQGLGEQYF.

The chain employs TRBV19 and TRBJ2-7; 7 bases map to TRBD1. V shed 5 bases, J shed 0 bases, and the junction held 13 bases outside the gene matches. The CDR3 has 17 amino acids. Germline-derived CDR1 and CDR2 are LNHDA and SQIVND (reference sequence). This CDR3 is CASSPLGRDRDSYEQYF. The CDR3 DNA sequence: TGTGCCAGTAGTCCTCTTGGGCGAGACAGGGACTCCTACGAGCAGTACTTC.

The chain uses TRBV29-1 and TRBJ1-1; 8 positions match TRBD1. After removal of 7 bases from V and 4 bases from J, the junction contained 8 bases not matched to a gene. CDR1 SQVTM and CDR2 ANQGSEA come from the germline V gene. The CDR3 contains 13 residues. The CDR3 loop is CSATGGGLTEAFF. The DNA of the CDR3 is TGCAGCGCAACAGGGGGAGGACTCACTGAAGCTTTCTTT.

A few counts support this clone. The chain employs TRBV24-1 and TRBJ2-7, with TRBD1 matching 7 bases. CDR3 length: 14 amino acids. Trimming took 9 bases from V and 0 from J; bases not matched to a gene: 7. CDR1 and CDR2 (germline): KGHDR, SFDVKD. The DNA for the CDR3 is TGTGCCACCCCTTGGGGACAGCCCTCCTACGAGCAGTACTTC. Encoded protein: CATPWGQPSYEQYF.

This chain connects TRBV18 to TRBJ2-3; 10 nucleotides line up with TRBD1. Germline CDR1 is KGHSH and CDR2 is LQKENI. The CDR3 is 15 residues long. V gave up 5 bases and J gave up 0 bases; unmatched junction bases: 2. This CDR3 is CASSSGQGSTDTQYF. CDR3 bases: TGTGCCAGCTCATCGGGACAGGGGAGCACAGATACGCAGTATTTT.

This chain links TRBV11-3 with TRBJ2-7; D is possibly TRBD1 (5 bases). V was shortened by 7 bases and J by 3 bases, with 19 bases between the two germline ends. This CDR3 comprises 15 residues. Germline-derived CDR1 and CDR2 are SGHNT and YENEEA. The DNA for the CDR3 is TGTGCCAGCAACCCAGCATGCAGGGAATGCTACGAGCAGTACTTC. Translation gives CASNPACRECYEQYF.

The CDR3 region is CASSGQYSNQPQHF. The DNA of the CDR3 is TGTGCCAGCTCCGGACAGTATAGCAATCAGCCCCAGCATTTT. This chain uses TRBV19 with TRBJ1-5; D might be TRBD1 (6 bases). Trimming removed 9 bases at V and 0 bases at J, with 12 bases between. Germline V CDR1 and CDR2: LNHDA, SQIVND (reference sequence). The CDR3 loop spans 14 amino acids.

For the CDR3, the DNA is TGCGCCAGCAGCCAAGATCTGACTAGCGTCCCGGAAGAGCAGTACTTC. This gives the protein CASSQDLTSVPEEQYF. The chain has TRBV4-1 and TRBJ2-7; 8 bases map to TRBD2. With V trimmed by 0 bases and J by 7 bases, 11 bases remained unmatched. Germline V lookup: CDR1 MGHRA, CDR2 YSYEKL. The CDR3 length is 16 residues.

This chain uses TRBV28 with TRBJ2-7; 7 bases fit TRBD1. This CDR3 has 14 residues. The ends lost 3 bases at V and 3 bases at J; junction bases unmatched: 5. Germline V CDR1 and CDR2: MDHEN, SYDVKM. The CDR3 region is CASSFSDRVYEQYF. The CDR3 DNA reads as TGTGCCAGCAGTTTCTCCGACAGGGTCTACGAGCAGTACTTC.

The rearrangement links TRBV10-2 to TRBJ1-1, with D unresolved. Germline V CDR1 and CDR2: WSHSY, SAAADI. V was cut by 6 bases and J by 2 bases, with 4 bases left in between. This CDR3 has 11 amino acids. CDR3 in amino acids: CASSGNTEAFF. CDR3 sequence (DNA): TGCGCCAGCAGCGGTAACACTGAAGCTTTCTTT.

This clone appeared once. This chain connects TRBV4-1 to TRBJ2-1; D is undetermined. The germline V gene encodes CDR1 MGHRA and CDR2 YSYEKL. The CDR3 sequence is 16 residues long. V was pared by 2 bases and J by 2 bases, with 13 bases between. This CDR3 is CASSQTSEAPYNEQFF. The CDR3 bases are TGCGCCAGCAGCCAAACGTCCGAGGCCCCCTACAATGAGCAGTTCTTC.

This clone was detected only a few times. V gene TRBV6-5 combines with J gene TRBJ2-7, with TRBD2 identical over 11 bases. V was pared by 5 bases and J by 3 bases, with 6 bases of the junction left unmatched. This CDR3 region has 15 residues. Germline-derived CDR1 and CDR2 are MNHEY and SVGAGI. The CDR3 DNA reads as TGTGCCAGCAGTACTACTAGCGGGGGAATCTACGAGCAGTACTTC. Amino acids: CASSTTSGGIYEQYF.

The J gene is TRBJ2-2, the V gene TRBV7-9; TRBD2 aligns across 8 bases. Germline CDR1 SEHNR, CDR2 FQNEAQ (reference sequence). The CDR3 covers 15 residues. The J segment lost 6 bases and the V segment lost 5 bases, leaving 8 bases of the junction unmatched. This CDR3 reads CASSPRGGASGELFF. DNA of the CDR3: TGTGCCAGCAGCCCCCGGGGGGGCGCATCCGGGGAGCTGTTTTTT.

This clone was seen a few times. The chain has TRBV4-1 and TRBJ1-2; TRBD1 aligns across 9 bases. Looked up from germline, CDR1 is MGHRA and CDR2 is YSYEKL. The CDR3 has 16 residues. V lost 4 bases to trimming and J lost 6 bases; unmatched junction nucleotides: 12. CDR3 sequence (DNA): TGCGCCAGCAGCCCACTCGGGACAGGGTCCCCCCATGGCTACACCTTC. Its translation: CASSPLGTGSPHGYTF.

This clone was seen only a few times. The chain joins TRBV5-8 to TRBJ2-1, with 15 bases that match TRBD2. Germline V lookup: CDR1 SGHTS, CDR2 YDEGEE. This CDR3 has 19 residues. V shed 0 bases, J shed 2 bases, and the junction held 6 bases outside the gene matches. CDR3 in DNA: TGTGCCAGCAGCTTGGAGGGACTAGCGGGGGGCCAAACCTACAATGAGCAGTTCTTC. This sequence encodes CASSLEGLAGGQTYNEQFF.

This chain uses TRBV6-5 with TRBJ2-7; D is ambiguous. Germline V gene sequence: CDR1 MNHEY, CDR2 SVGAGI. The CDR3 consists of 12 residues. V was clipped by 10 bases and J by 6 bases, with 16 bases between them. CDR3 nucleotides: TGTGCCAACGCTCGAGACGGCGGCGAGCAGTACTTC. It translates to CANARDGGEQYF.

In its sample, this clone was seen once. The chain recombines TRBV27 with TRBJ2-1, with TRBD2 matching over 10 bases. Germline lookup yields CDR1 MNHEY and CDR2 SMNVEV (reference sequence). With 7 bases clipped from V and 8 bases from J, the junction kept 11 bases outside the gene matches. The CDR3 length is 15 residues. CDR3 bases: TGTGCCAGCATGGGGGCTAGCGGGAGATGGGATGAGCAGTTCTTC. Residues: CASMGASGRWDEQFF.

DNA of the CDR3: TGTGCCAGCAGCCCGGGACTAGCGGGCATCTACGAGCAGTACTTC. Translation gives CASSPGLAGIYEQYF. V is TRBV6-2 or TRBV6-3 and J is TRBJ2-7, with TRBD2 identical over 12 bases. The CDR3 is 15 amino acids. The V and J ends lost 6 bases and 3 bases, in that order; junction bases with no gene match: 6. Per the germline V gene, CDR1 is MNHEY and CDR2 is SVGEGT.

The chain is built from TRBV10-3 and TRBJ2-7; possibly TRBD2 for D (5 bases). Germline V gene lookup returns CDR1 ENHRY and CDR2 SYGVKD. V lost 4 bases and J lost 1, with 5 bases in between. There are 12 residues in the CDR3. CDR3 in DNA: TGTGCCATCAGTGGCGGGTCCTACGAGCAGTACTTC. It is translated as CAISGGSYEQYF.